These 12 T cell receptor beta chains share one sample of origin, sequenced in a study of CD8 T cells in Susac syndrome. Random hexamers served to reverse transcribe roughly 0.45 to 1 ug RNA. TCRdb processed the immunoSEQ multiplex PCR reads anew with MiXCR; each CDR3 protein has one entry. This sample carries 120,000 or so distinct CDR3 sequences, around 96% of them seen once, and the ten largest clones take roughly 0.14%. Sequenced material: CD4+ T cells from PBMCs. The source of these receptors is a human donor with Susac syndrome.

This chain links TRBV29-1 with TRBJ2-1, with TRBD2 as a possible D gene (6 bases). The CDR3 runs to 13 residues. Per germline, CDR1 SQVTM and CDR2 ANQGSEA. V was clipped by 7 bases and J by 8 bases, with 18 bases between them. DNA of the CDR3: TGCAGCGACGTGGTGCGGGGTTTCGATGAGCAGTTCTTC. It specifies CSDVVRGFDEQFF.

The chain carries TRBV29-1 and TRBJ2-1; D may be TRBD2 (6 bases). CDR1 and CDR2 (germline): SQVTM, ANQGSEA. Trimming removed 7 bases at V and 4 bases at J, with 11 bases between. CDR3 length: 12 residues. For the CDR3, the DNA is TGCAGCGGGAGGGAGCATTACAATGAGCAGTTCTTC. Translating gives CSGREHYNEQFF.

This clonotype came up once. The chain is built from TRBV5-1 and TRBJ1-2, with 7 bases aligning to TRBD1. CDR1 is SGHRS, CDR2 YFSETQ, per germline. Losses at the gene ends were 4 bases for V and 1 base for J; bases not matched to a gene: 10. There are 16 residues in the CDR3. CDR3 region: CASSPGTASGNYGYTF. The CDR3 DNA sequence: TGCGCCAGCAGCCCCGGGACAGCCTCGGGTAACTATGGCTACACCTTC.

J is TRBJ1-2 and V is TRBV29-1, with D possibly TRBD1 on 6 matching bases. The V end lost 6 bases, the J end lost 2 bases, and 16 bases lay between the germline ends. There are 14 residues in the CDR3. The germline V gene encodes CDR1 SQVTM and CDR2 ANQGSEA. The CDR3 DNA follows: TGCAGCGTCGCTAAGCGACAGGCCAACTATGGCTACACCTTC. Protein sequence: CSVAKRQANYGYTF. The variable domain in full, with the rest retrieved from reference TRBV29-1 and TRBJ1-2, is SAVISQKPSRDICQRGTSLTIQCQVDSQVTMMFWYRQQPGQSLTLIATANQGSEATYESGFVIDKFPISRPNLTFSTLTVSNMSPEDSSIYLCSVAKRQANYGYTFGSGTRLTVV.

The DNA for the CDR3 is TGTGCCAGCAGTGAATCAACAGTCTCCTACAATGAGCAGTTCTTC. It yields the protein CASSESTVSYNEQFF. The chain carries TRBV2 and TRBJ2-1, with D unclear. This CDR3 comprises 15 residues. Germline loops: CDR1 SNHLY, CDR2 FYNNEI. With 2 bases removed from V and 0 bases from J, the gap between germline ends came to 8 bases.

The chain has TRBV27 and TRBJ1-2; D gene uncertain. V lost 6 bases, J lost 5 bases, and 16 bases lay in between. The CDR3 extends over 14 amino acids. The germline V gene encodes CDR1 MNHEY and CDR2 SMNVEV (reference sequence). CDR3 sequence (DNA): TGTGCCAGCAGCCAAAGGGAGGATATTTATGGCTACACCTTC. It encodes CASSQREDIYGYTF.

The chain uses TRBV7-2 and TRBJ2-1; TRBD2 matches 11 bases. The germline CDR1 and CDR2 sequences are SGHTA and FQGNSA. This CDR3 comprises 15 residues. The J segment lost 7 bases and the V segment lost 7 bases, leaving 9 bases of the junction unmatched. The CDR3 DNA follows: TGTGCCAGCACCGTCACTAGCGGGAGTATTAATGAGCAGTTCTTC. Translating it yields CASTVTSGSINEQFF.

The V gene is TRBV28, the J gene TRBJ2-4, with D unclear. The CDR3 is 13 residues long. Trimming left V 4 bases short and J 6 bases short, with 10 bases between. Germline V lookup: CDR1 MDHEN, CDR2 SYDVKM. As DNA, the CDR3 is TGTGCCAGCAGTTCCGGTCCCGGAAACATTCAGTACTTC. Protein: CASSSGPGNIQYF. The variable domain in full, with the rest retrieved from reference TRBV28 and TRBJ2-4, is DVKVTQSSRYLVKRTGEKVFLECVQDMDHENMFWYRQDPGLGLRLIYFSYDVKMKEKGDIPEGYSVSREKKERFSLILESASTNQTSMYLCASSSGPGNIQYFGAGTRLSVL.

The chain recombines TRBV5-1 with TRBJ1-2, with D hard to call. Looked up from germline, CDR1 is SGHRS and CDR2 is YFSETQ. V was pared by 0 bases and J by 2 bases, with 17 bases between. This CDR3 has 17 amino acids. The CDR3 reads CASSLVGGSSLNYGYTF. The DNA of the CDR3 is TGCGCCAGCAGCTTGGTCGGCGGTAGCAGCTTGAACTATGGCTACACCTTC.

The CDR3 DNA reads as TGTGCCAGCAGCCAAGAGCGGGGCGGGAGGGCCCCCAATGAGCAGTTCTTC. Protein product: CASSQERGGRAPNEQFF. The chain carries TRBV3-1 and TRBJ2-1; TRBD2 matches at 9 bases. CDR1 is LGHDT, CDR2 YNNKEL, per germline (reference sequence). The CDR3 sequence is 17 residues long. Trimming cost V 0 bases and J 6 bases; bases outside gene matches: 9.

The rearrangement links TRBV30 to TRBJ2-1; TRBD2 aligns across 7 bases. In germline, CDR1 is GTSNPN, CDR2 SVGIG (reference sequence). CDR3 length: 15 amino acids. V shed 2 bases, J shed 5 bases, and the junction held 9 bases outside the gene matches. CDR3 protein: CAWSFRGSYNNEQFF. The DNA for the CDR3 is TGTGCCTGGAGTTTCCGCGGGAGTTACAACAATGAGCAGTTCTTC.

The chain carries TRBV29-1 and TRBJ2-2, with D hard to call. This CDR3 is 13 amino acids long. V was cut by 8 bases and J by 1 base, with 11 bases left in between. The germline V gene encodes CDR1 SQVTM and CDR2 ANQGSEA. The CDR3 here is CSFLSGNTGELFF. The CDR3 nucleotides are TGCAGCTTCCTAAGTGGGAACACCGGGGAGCTGTTTTTT.